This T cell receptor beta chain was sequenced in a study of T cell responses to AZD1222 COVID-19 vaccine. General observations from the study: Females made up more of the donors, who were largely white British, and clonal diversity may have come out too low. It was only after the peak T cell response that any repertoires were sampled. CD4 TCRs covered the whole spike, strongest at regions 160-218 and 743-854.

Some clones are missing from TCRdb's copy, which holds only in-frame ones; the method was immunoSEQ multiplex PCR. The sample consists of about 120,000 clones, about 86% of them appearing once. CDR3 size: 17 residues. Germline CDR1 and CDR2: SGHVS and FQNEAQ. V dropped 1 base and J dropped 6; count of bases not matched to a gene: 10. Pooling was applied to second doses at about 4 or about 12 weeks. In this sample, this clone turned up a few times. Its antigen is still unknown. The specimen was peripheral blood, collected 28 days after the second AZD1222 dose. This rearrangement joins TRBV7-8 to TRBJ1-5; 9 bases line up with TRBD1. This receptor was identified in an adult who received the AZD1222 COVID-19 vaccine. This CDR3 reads CASSLVGGTGSSQPQHF. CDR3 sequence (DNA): TGTGCCAGCAGCTTAGTGGGCGGGACAGGGTCTAGTCAGCCCCAGCATTTT.